This TCR beta chain stems from a study of technical replicates of blood from a few donors. Sequencing used immunoSEQ multiplex PCR; TCRdb keeps in-frame clones, though not all of them. The sample consists of about 97,000 clones, approximately 96% of them appearing once. CDR3 length: 14 amino acids. Germline values: CDR1 SGHNT, CDR2 YYREEE (reference sequence). Trimming stripped 4 bases from V and 6 bases from J, with 15 bases between. This sequence joins TRBV5-4 and TRBJ2-3, with a possible D match to TRBD1 (6 bases). The specimen sequenced was T cells isolated from PBMCs. The TCR was taken from a human donor in good health. DNA for the CDR3: TGTGCCAGCAGCCGGGACCAGGGGCACGATACGCAGTATTTT. Amino acid sequence: CASSRDQGHDTQYF.